This T cell receptor beta chain was sequenced during a study of untreated major depressive disorder. Study-wide findings and caveats: TRBV05-01 (Vbeta 5.1) usage was higher in CD4+ T cells of depressed patients than controls. All top five TRBV05-01 clones per subject were private clones.

V gave up 7 bases and J gave up 0 bases; unmatched junction bases: 7. The CDR3 extends over 14 amino acids. Germline CDR1 is SQVTM and CDR2 is ANQGSEA. The method was immunoSEQ multiplex PCR; TCRdb's version includes in-frame clones alone and lacks a portion of them. The sample holds 20,000 to 25,000 clones, about 90% seen once. Notes on this clone: What it binds is not known.

Sequencing used CD4+ T cells from PBMCs. The chain has TRBV29-1 and TRBJ1-1, with 8 bases fitting TRBD1. This TCR was sampled from a woman in her twenties or thirties in good health. The CDR3 sequence is CSAWRTGLNTEAFF. The CDR3, as DNA: TGCAGCGCCTGGAGGACAGGGTTGAACACTGAAGCTTTCTTT.